The clone carrying this T cell receptor beta chain was counted ten times or more. In making diagnoses, clinical symptoms, serum thyroxine and TRAb, thyroid ultrasound and orbital computed tomography were all used. The data originate from a study of T cells in Graves' hyperthyroidism and ophthalmopathy. Study at large: Peripheral blood was collected at initial diagnosis, before any treatment.

Germline CDR1 LNHDA, CDR2 SQIVND (reference sequence). This CDR3 has 15 amino acids. Trimming stripped 6 bases from V and 0 bases from J, with 15 bases between. It was RNA transcripts that yielded the amplified TCR beta CDR3 regions. Researchers ran a first-round RT-PCR on the TCR CDR3 using the HTBI primer set. TCRdb re-called the multiplex PCR reads through MiXCR, storing one row per CDR3 protein. The table lists about 690,000 distinct CDR3 sequences, approximately 15% of them singletons. This TCR was sampled from a man in his fifties or sixties with Graves' hyperthyroidism. Sequenced material: blood. The chain couples TRBV19 to TRBJ2-7; D possibly matches TRBD1 or TRBD2 (5 bases each). CDR3 in DNA: TGTGCCAGTAGCGGTCTTGGGACCAGCTCCTACGAGCAGTACTTC. It encodes CASSGLGTSSYEQYF.